The sequence of this T cell receptor beta chain was determined in a study of blood T cell repertoires in COVID-19. About the study: Researchers got acute and convalescent COVID-19 samples from the United States, Italy and Spain. In each case, the material was cDNA or gDNA derived from T cells, B-cell-depleted T cells, or PBMCs.

The CDR3 spans 16 residues. Between the trimmed V and J ends, which lost 0 bases and 1 base, there was a span of 11 bases. Germline CDR1 and CDR2: LNHNV and YYDKDF (reference sequence). Participants were aged about 18 to 95 years, lived in 25 or so US areas, and enrolled virtually. Original handling: Amplification from reference gene primers served as the basis for estimated nucleated cell counts. Repertoires were generated with immunoSEQ multiplex PCR, while TCRdb's copy carries only in-frame clones and drops some. The DNA was the basis for D and trimming; V, J and clone size are from that table. In the table there are roughly 220,000 clones, about 83% of which are singletons.

Sequenced input: PBMCs or T cells enriched from blood (not recorded which). V is TRBV15 and J is TRBJ2-3; D unresolved. The TCR comes from a woman in her 40s who had recovered from COVID-19. The DNA of the CDR3 is TGTGCCACCAGCAGAGATATAGCCCGGGGCACAGATACGCAGTATTTT. Its protein product is CATSRDIARGTDTQYF.